This T cell receptor (beta chain) was recorded in a study of radiation and T cells in renal cell carcinoma. Time point meaning: blood 2 weeks post-SBRT. The treatment is: 15 Gy SBRT to primary tumor, nephrectomy 4 weeks later. In germline, CDR1 is SGHTA, CDR2 FQGNSA. With 4 bases clipped from V and 7 bases from J, the junction kept 7 bases outside the gene matches. This CDR3 spans 15 amino acids. The data were produced by immunoSEQ multiplex PCR, yet TCRdb's version contains in-frame clones alone and is incomplete. The profile shows roughly 60,000 clones, around 80% of them singletons. The rearrangement uses TRBV7-2 and TRBJ2-1; 10 positions match TRBD1. The TCR originated in a man between 60 and 75 years old with renal cell carcinoma. The material was blood, obtained from a patient whose treatment included radiotherapy and nephrectomy. CDR3 nucleotides: TGTGCCAGCAGCTCTAGGACAGGGGGTGAAAATGAGCAGTTCTTC. Its translation: CASSSRTGGENEQFF.